These 22 T cell receptor beta chains were sequenced from one sample in a study of T cells in Graves' hyperthyroidism and ophthalmopathy. TCR beta CDR3 regions were amplified from RNA transcripts. The primer set for the first-round RT-PCR of the TCR CDR3 was HTBI. TCRdb reprocessed the multiplex PCR reads with MiXCR, giving one entry per CDR3 protein. Of a few hundred thousand distinct CDR3 sequences in the sample, 14% were seen once. Specimen: blood. The origin of the receptors is a young woman with Graves' hyperthyroidism that later progressed to Graves' ophthalmopathy.

This clonotype was counted at least ten times. CDR3 in DNA: TGTGCCAGCAGTTTCCTAGCGGGGAGCACAGATACGCAGTATTTT. Its protein product is CASSFLAGSTDTQYF. The chain couples TRBV28 to TRBJ2-3, with TRBD2 identical over 9 bases. V lost 3 bases, J lost 0 bases, and 1 base stayed unmatched. CDR1 and CDR2 (germline): MDHEN, SYDVKM. The CDR3 loop spans 15 amino acids.

The rearrangement uses TRBV6-5 and TRBJ2-7, with 8 positions matching TRBD2. Trimming took 0 bases from V and 7 from J; bases not matched to a gene: 8. CDR1 is MNHEY and CDR2 is SVGAGI in the germline V gene. The CDR3 covers 15 residues. CDR3 DNA: TGTGCCAGCAGTTACTCCCGGGAGGGCTCCCTGGAGCAGTACTTC. It codes for CASSYSREGSLEQYF.

This clonotype was detected many times. The rearrangement uses TRBV28 and TRBJ1-3; D call uncertain. V was pared by 3 bases and J by 2 bases, with 14 bases between. The CDR3 runs 16 residues. The V gene's germline CDR1 is MDHEN and CDR2 SYDVKM. The CDR3 sequence: CASSFSVQTPGNTIYF. The CDR3 coding sequence is TGTGCCAGCAGTTTTTCCGTCCAAACCCCTGGAAACACCATATATTTT.

This clonotype was seen more than once but under ten times. The V call is TRBV7-2, the J call TRBJ2-2; D is ambiguous. The CDR3 loop spans 15 amino acids. Germline values: CDR1 SGHTA, CDR2 FQGNSA. The V end was cut by 2 bases, the J end by 7 bases, with 14 bases between. The CDR3 sequence: CASSLSSGVHGELFF. The CDR3 bases are TGTGCCAGCAGCTTAAGTAGTGGGGTCCACGGGGAGCTGTTTTTT.

This clonotype was seen many times. The chain employs TRBV6-1 and TRBJ2-1, with 8 bases identical to TRBD2. Germline loops: CDR1 MNHNS, CDR2 SASEGT. The CDR3 runs 14 residues. Trimming took 3 bases from V and 6 from J; bases not matched to a gene: 4. CDR3 bases: TGTGCCAGCAGTGATGGAGGGACTAGCAATGAGCAGTTCTTC. Protein product: CASSDGGTSNEQFF.

The chain carries TRBV6-2 or TRBV6-3 and TRBJ1-5; D remains ambiguous. CDR3 length: 14 residues. Germline V gene lookup returns CDR1 MNHEY and CDR2 SVGEGT. V lost 7 bases to trimming and J lost 3 bases, with 13 bases between them. In nucleotides, the CDR3 is TGTGCCAGCAAGTTAACAGATCTCAATCAGCCCCAGCATTTT. Amino acid sequence: CASKLTDLNQPQHF.

Concerning this clonotype: Given a much more abundant clone one base away, this may be a read error. CDR3 nucleotide sequence: TGTGCCGGCAGCTTAGCTTTGGCCGTCTCTGAAGCTTTCTTT. Amino acid sequence: CAGSLALAVSEAFF. The rearrangement joins TRBV11-2 to TRBJ1-1; D uncertain. This CDR3 contains 14 residues. Germline values: CDR1 SGHAT, CDR2 FQNNGV.

This clonotype was observed many times. The rearrangement uses TRBV2 and TRBJ1-3; D is unclear. Trimming took off 10 bases at V and 4 bases at J, with 17 bases between the two ends. Germline V gene sequence: CDR1 SNHLY, CDR2 FYNNEI. The CDR3 totals 14 residues. The CDR3 DNA sequence: TGTGCCACCACGTTGGGTGTTCAAGGAAACACCATATATTTT. Protein product: CATTLGVQGNTIYF.

In this sample, this clonotype turned up many times. The rearrangement joins TRBV25-1 to TRBJ2-7; TRBD1 matches 8 bases. The CDR3 is 14 residues long. Germline V gene lookup returns CDR1 MGHDK and CDR2 SYGVNS. J lost 2 bases, V lost 2 bases, and 2 bases had no gene match. The CDR3 is CASSEDRGTYEQYF. The CDR3 nucleotides are TGTGCCAGCAGTGAAGACAGGGGCACCTACGAGCAGTACTTC.

This clonotype appeared many times. The chain uses TRBV30 and TRBJ2-7, with D tentatively TRBD1 or TRBD2 (6 bases each). Germline assignment: CDR1 GTSNPN and CDR2 SVGIG (reference sequence). V shed 6 bases and J shed 4 bases, with 16 bases lying between them. This CDR3 region has 13 residues. CDR3 sequence reads: CACAGGTFYEQYF. The CDR3 nucleotides read TGTGCCTGTGCCGGGGGCACCTTTTACGAGCAGTACTTC.

The genes are TRBV6-5 and TRBJ1-6; no definite D call. This CDR3 contains 15 residues. V was shortened by 2 bases and J by 6 bases, with 11 bases between the two germline ends. CDR1 is MNHEY and CDR2 is SVGAGI in the germline V gene. The CDR3 loop reads CASSYGADSNSPLHF. CDR3 nucleotides: TGTGCCAGCAGTTACGGAGCAGATAGTAATTCACCCCTCCACTTT.

This clonotype showed up many times. One base away lies a much larger clone, so this may be a sequencing read error. CDR3 DNA sequence: TGTGCCAGCAGCCCCGGGACTAGCGGTCCCTACGAGCAGTACTTC. Protein product: CASSPGTSGPYEQYF. This sequence joins TRBV9 and TRBJ2-7; TRBD2 matches at 11 bases. This CDR3 comprises 15 residues. Losses at the gene ends were 4 bases for V and 2 bases for J; bases not matched to a gene: 5. Looked up from germline, CDR1 is SGDLS and CDR2 is YYNGEE.

The J gene is TRBJ1-1, the V gene TRBV11-2; the match to TRBD1 covers 8 bases. This CDR3 is built from 14 residues. Looked up from germline, CDR1 is SGHAT and CDR2 is FQNNGV. V was clipped by 5 bases and J by 4 bases; unmatched bases: 6. The CDR3 spells CASSQSTGATEAFF. The CDR3 DNA reads as TGTGCCAGCAGCCAATCGACAGGGGCCACTGAAGCTTTCTTT.

In this sample, this clonotype turned up many times. This chain connects TRBV12-5 to TRBJ2-1, with 7 bases lining up with TRBD1. This CDR3 region has 14 residues. With V trimmed by 3 bases and J by 8 bases, 7 bases remained unmatched. Germline CDR1 LGHNT, CDR2 FRNRAP. Here the CDR3 reads CASGFGTQGDEQFF. The CDR3 DNA reads TGTGCTAGTGGTTTCGGGACCCAGGGGGATGAGCAGTTCTTC.

The chain carries TRBV19 and TRBJ2-2, with a weak D call TRBD1 (6 bases). The CDR3 length is 16 residues. Trimming removed 9 bases at V and 0 bases at J, with 17 bases between. CDR1 is LNHDA and CDR2 is SQIVND in the germline V gene (reference sequence). CDR3 in DNA: TGTGCCAGCCGGGACATAGAACACCCGAACACCGGGGAGCTGTTTTTT. This codes for CASRDIEHPNTGELFF.

On this clonotype: This may be a read error, as it is one base from a much larger clone. This rearrangement joins TRBV6-2 or TRBV6-3 to TRBJ2-1; D ambiguous. The J call may be mistaken, given a closer DNA end match to TRBJ2-7. CDR3 length equals 14 residues. Germline values: CDR1 MNHEY, CDR2 SVGEGT. This CDR3 reads CASSYTAARNEQYF. As DNA, the CDR3 is TGTGCCAGCAGTTACACAGCCGCTCGCAATGAGCAGTACTTC.

The chain joins TRBV28 to TRBJ1-1; TRBD1 matches at 8 bases. The germline gives CDR1 MDHEN, CDR2 SYDVKM. The CDR3 extends over 13 amino acids. V lost 7 bases and J lost 0; bases outside the gene matches: 1. The CDR3 protein is CASTDRVNTEAFF. The DNA of the CDR3 is TGTGCCAGCACGGACAGGGTGAACACTGAAGCTTTCTTT.

This clonotype has more than one count but fewer than ten. The rearrangement links TRBV6-1 to TRBJ1-1; D possibly corresponds to TRBD1 (6 bases). This CDR3 is built from 13 residues. Trimming took off 8 bases at V and 0 bases at J, with 10 bases between the two ends. The germline V gene encodes CDR1 MNHNS and CDR2 SASEGT. The CDR3 loop is CASQRGVNTEAFF. The DNA for the CDR3 is TGTGCCAGCCAGAGGGGGGTGAACACTGAAGCTTTCTTT.

At least ten counts were recorded for this clonotype. The J gene is TRBJ1-1, the V gene TRBV11-2; D is ambiguous. Germline CDR1 reads SGHAT; CDR2 reads FQNNGV. The CDR3 spans 12 residues. The ends were cut back, 5 bases at V and 4 bases at J, with 8 bases in the middle. CDR3 DNA: TGTGCCAGCAGCCCGTTGAGCACTGAAGCTTTCTTT. Translation: CASSPLSTEAFF.

The chain is built from TRBV6-2 or TRBV6-3 and TRBJ2-7; perhaps TRBD2 as D (6 bases). V gave up 2 bases and J gave up 2 bases, with 16 bases separating them. The CDR3 is made up of 16 amino acids. Germline V CDR1 and CDR2: MNHEY, SVGEGT. CDR3 DNA: TGTGCCAGCAGTTACCGTGGGCTAGCGACAGCCTACGAGCAGTACTTC. Translated, it gives CASSYRGLATAYEQYF.

This clonotype was counted ten times or more. The V call is TRBV7-9, the J call TRBJ2-6; 7 nucleotides agree with TRBD1. After removal of 4 bases from V and 4 bases from J, the junction contained 13 bases not matched to a gene. The CDR3 extends over 18 amino acids. The germline V gene has CDR1 SEHNR and CDR2 FQNEAQ (reference sequence). CDR3 sequence (DNA): TGTGCCAGCAGCTCTACTCAGACAGGGCTCACCGGGGCCAACGTCCTGACTTTC. This translates into CASSSTQTGLTGANVLTF.

This clonotype was counted many times. The chain recombines TRBV20-1 with TRBJ2-3; possibly TRBD2 for D (6 bases). The CDR3 length is 15 residues. The V end lost 5 bases, the J end lost 3 bases, and 18 bases lay between the germline ends. Germline CDR1 DFQATT, CDR2 SNEGSKA (reference sequence). The CDR3 coding sequence is TGCAGTGCTCCGACAGCCCCGGGAGTAACAGATACGCAGTATTTT. It specifies CSAPTAPGVTDTQYF.